This T cell receptor beta chain originates from a study of CDR3 diversity in severe acne. This clonotype was counted a single time. TCRdb analysed the PCR reads with MiXCR anew, one entry per CDR3 protein. The table includes 97,000 or so distinct CDR3 sequences, around 53% detected once. CDR3 size: 12 residues. Germline V CDR1 and CDR2: ENHRY, SYGVKD. V dropped 2 bases and J dropped 8 bases, with 9 bases sitting between them. The TCR originated in a male donor with acne. The material sequenced was blood. The rearrangement uses TRBV10-3 and TRBJ1-2; D call uncertain. Here the CDR3 DNA reads TGTGCCATCAGTGAGGGAGGAACGGGCTACACCTTC. It specifies CAISEGGTGYTF.